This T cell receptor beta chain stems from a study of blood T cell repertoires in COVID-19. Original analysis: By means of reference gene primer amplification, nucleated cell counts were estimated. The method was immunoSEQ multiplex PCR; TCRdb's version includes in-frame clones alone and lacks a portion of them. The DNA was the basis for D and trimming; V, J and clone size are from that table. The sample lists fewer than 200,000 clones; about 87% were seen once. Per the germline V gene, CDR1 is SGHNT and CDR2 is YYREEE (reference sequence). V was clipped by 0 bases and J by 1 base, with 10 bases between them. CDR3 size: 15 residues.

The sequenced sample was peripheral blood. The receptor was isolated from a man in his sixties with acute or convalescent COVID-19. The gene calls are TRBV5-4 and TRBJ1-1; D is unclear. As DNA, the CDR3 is TGTGCCAGCAGCTTGGGGGTACGGGGGAACACTGAAGCTTTCTTT. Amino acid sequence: CASSLGVRGNTEAFF. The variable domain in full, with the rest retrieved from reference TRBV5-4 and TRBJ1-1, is ETGVTQSPTHLIKTRGQQVTLRCSSQSGHNTVSWYQQALGQGPQFIFQYYREEENGRGNFPPRFSGLQFPNYSSELNVNALELDDSALYLCASSLGVRGNTEAFFGQGTRLTVV.